These T cell receptor beta chains were read from a single sample in a study of blood T cells in healthy people across ages. Each CDR3 protein is one row after TCRdb ran MiXCR on the 5' RACE reads. The profile covers under 2,000,000 distinct CDR3 sequences, with roughly 52% appearing a single time and approximately 2.1% taken by the ten largest. The sample comprised blood. These receptors were obtained from a woman aged 35 to 49 in good health. Both conserved end residues are trimmed from each CDR3. Clone sizes are given selectively: once, few, many, or a class where the clone is expanded.

V	size	J	CDR3
TRBV5-4	NA	TRBJ2-6	ASQDSWANVLT
TRBV9	NA	TRBJ1-6	ASSVEQAGNSPLH
TRBV6-6	NA	TRBJ1-2	ASGDSTGFGYT
TRBV12-3/TRBV12-4	NA	TRBJ2-5	ASSPPGQLKTQY
TRBV5-1	NA	TRBJ2-7	ASSLDGTGIYEQY
TRBV6-2/TRBV6-3	NA	TRBJ2-5	ASSYTGPRETQY
TRBV25-1	few	TRBJ2-7	ASSEGLGLAGGTTYEQY
TRBV6-2/TRBV6-3	few	TRBJ2-3	ASSSPDRDTQY
TRBV20-1	NA	TRBJ2-3	SAPPGLELTPY
TRBV6-5	NA	TRBJ1-4	ASRSGRLEKLF
TRBV28	NA	TRBJ2-4	ASSSYSPNSGKNIQY
TRBV7-2	NA	NA	ASSQLVRETQY
TRBV6-5	NA	TRBJ2-3	ASRPQRQGPTDTQY
TRBV12-3/TRBV12-4	few	TRBJ1-2	ASSLATGGVYGYT
TRBV2	NA	TRBJ2-3	ASRVDIASGGTQY
TRBV18	NA	TRBJ2-1	ASSSTPGTGSYNEQF
TRBV4-3	few	TRBJ1-2	ASSLYGQREGLGYT
TRBV29-1	NA	TRBJ2-6	SVEVDREASGVNVLT
TRBV6-1	NA	TRBJ2-7	ACLKTEGDYEQY
TRBV27	NA	TRBJ2-7	ASSIPGQDYEQY
TRBV5-4	NA	TRBJ2-1	ASSAETGWDEQF
TRBV20-1	NA	TRBJ2-1	SARDDSIEQF
TRBV27	NA	TRBJ1-5	ASRNTGVRNQPQH
TRBV7-9	NA	TRBJ2-7	ASSQGPGTRTYEQY
TRBV10-3	few	TRBJ2-7	AISESILGTGSYEQY
TRBV7-2	NA	TRBJ2-3	ASSFRGGQSTDTQY
TRBV6-5	NA	TRBJ1-6	ASCQGDTYNSPLH
TRBV14	NA	TRBJ2-6	ASRAHSSGANVLT
TRBV3-1	NA	TRBJ2-1	ASSQNRDRGVQF
TRBV6-4	once	TRBJ2-1	ASSERTGVGQF
TRBV4-3	few	TRBJ2-5	ASSQDWQSQETQY
TRBV9	NA	TRBJ2-1	ASSARAGTYNEQF
TRBV29-1	many	TRBJ2-7	SVEEGGGSYEQY
TRBV13	few	TRBJ2-7	ASSPLGTGGSEQY
TRBV6-2/TRBV6-3	NA	TRBJ2-3	ASSYSRTSGGMTDTQY
TRBV12-3/TRBV12-4	NA	TRBJ1-1	ASSDTGGNTEAF
TRBV7-2	NA	TRBJ1-6	ASSLGDRWHSPLH
TRBV12-3/TRBV12-4	few	TRBJ2-1	ASSLREYNEQF
TRBV9	few	NA	ASSRGTLTGRETQY
TRBV7-9	NA	TRBJ2-7	ASSFTTGFSYEQY
TRBV20-1	NA	TRBJ1-4	SARDRRGLGEKLF
TRBV7-2	few	TRBJ2-5	ASRAGWKETQY
TRBV5-4	NA	TRBJ2-3	ASSRKDVGGDTQY
TRBV29-1	NA	TRBJ2-5	SAEIIQETQY
TRBV5-1	few	TRBJ1-2	ASSDSGGDYGYT
TRBV7-8	few	TRBJ2-1	ASSLGQQGGNEQF
TRBV6-1	NA	TRBJ2-7	ASSAATVTYEQY
TRBV2	NA	TRBJ2-5	ASSEVGGTQETQY
TRBV4-1	NA	TRBJ2-1	ASSQVQRTNNEQF
TRBV27	NA	TRBJ1-4	ASSRRQGTSEKLF
TRBV10-3	few	TRBJ2-7	AIAGYEQY
TRBV29-1	once	TRBJ2-3	SVRGVLTGTQY
TRBV9	NA	TRBJ2-4	ASSVGAGQENIQY
TRBV6-1	NA	TRBJ2-1	ASNTGTSGGNEQF